This T cell receptor beta chain was documented in a study of PD-1 blockade in mismatch repair-deficient tumors (dated by TCRdb to about 2017). A note on the overall study: The trial enrolled 85 to 100 consecutive patients with roughly 11 mismatch repair-deficient cancer types between September 2013 and late 2016, all previously treated and progressing. Tumor-associated T cell clones in the peripheral blood of patients responding to PD-1 blockade were tracked using deep sequencing of TCR CDR3 regions. Results the study describes overall, beyond this receptor: After pembrolizumab, tumor-resident clones, which were often undetectable in blood before treatment, expanded rapidly and then contracted, generally ahead of radiologic responses.

The receptor library was made with the immunoSEQ multiplex PCR assay. TCRdb provides this immuneACCESS table in a form limited to in-frame rearrangements. Some clones are lacking; in checked studies, under half of them reflect an unresolved V gene, and why the rest are absent is not known. For this sample there are 100,000 or so clones; roughly four fifths appear just once. Together, the top ten hold about 6.3% of the sample. The CDR3, from cysteine to phenylalanine, totals 13 residues. Only CDR3 DNA is held: 39 bases, read in frame from base 1. The V end loses 0 bases and the J end loses 4 bases, and a stretch of 5 bases separates them. As encoded in the germline V gene, CDR1 is SGHDT while CDR2 is YYEEEE. Turning to this clone: Which antigen it targets is not known. Base qualities were left out, and no much larger clone turns up one base away.

For every enrolled patient, mismatch repair deficiency was confirmed by either polymerase chain reaction or immunohistochemistry. TCR sequencing was performed for a few patients who responded to pembrolizumab therapy. Pembrolizumab PD-1 blockade was prospectively tested in advanced mismatch repair-deficient cancers, regardless of tissue of origin, in the phase II trial. Peripheral blood T cell samples were serially collected before and at multiple times after PD-1 blockade was started. Blood sampling time points were reported as weeks after the first dose of pembrolizumab. This clonotype was sampled from an adult with mismatch repair-deficient cancer. The sequencing here drew on peripheral blood, taken around 8 months after starting pembrolizumab. The chain couples TRBV5-6 to TRBJ2-1, with the D gene call left open. The DNA sequence is as follows: TGTGCCAGCAGCTTGGTGGGTTACAATGAGCAGTTCTTC. Its coded protein is CASSLVGYNEQFF.